This is a list of T cell receptor beta chains from one sample in a study of Ad26.COV2.S vaccination and SARS-CoV-2 variants. Assay: immunoSEQ multiplex PCR; the TCRdb copy retains only in-frame clones and omits some. The table has about 680,000 clones, approximately 88% seen once. The sample here was peripheral blood, taken in a trial of Ad26.COV2.S vaccine versus placebo. These TCRs come from a person between 18 and 60 years old who received the Ad26.COV2.S COVID-19 vaccine or a placebo. CDR3s leave out the opening cysteine and the closing phenylalanine or tryptophan. Clone size is stated in some rows and not others, as once, few, many or a class when expanded.

abundance: .; v_gene: TRBV6-5; j_gene: TRBJ1-2; CDR3aa: ASRPLPGTGYGYT
abundance: .; v_gene: TRBV29-1; j_gene: TRBJ1-1; CDR3aa: SVDIPAGNTEAF
abundance: .; v_gene: TRBV29-1; j_gene: TRBJ2-7; CDR3aa: SATGTTYEQY
abundance: .; v_gene: TRBV6-4; j_gene: TRBJ2-3; CDR3aa: ASSDSRGGTDTQY
abundance: .; v_gene: TRBV5-1; j_gene: TRBJ1-4; CDR3aa: ASSFSGTGDEKLF
abundance: .; v_gene: TRBV10-3; j_gene: TRBJ2-1; CDR3aa: AISDGLTEQF
abundance: .; v_gene: TRBV6-5; j_gene: TRBJ1-3; CDR3aa: ASRATADSGNTIY
abundance: .; v_gene: TRBV24-1; j_gene: TRBJ2-7; CDR3aa: ATSDTDRQQY
abundance: once; v_gene: TRBV5-4; j_gene: TRBJ2-2; CDR3aa: ASSFTEYTGELF
abundance: .; v_gene: TRBV7-2; j_gene: TRBJ1-2; CDR3aa: ASSLTRGDYGYT
abundance: .; v_gene: TRBV7-2; j_gene: TRBJ2-7; CDR3aa: ASSLVKGGTYEQY
abundance: .; v_gene: TRBV18; j_gene: TRBJ2-7; CDR3aa: ASSPGSGEQY
abundance: .; v_gene: TRBV5-1; j_gene: TRBJ2-3; CDR3aa: ASSLGAQTGETDTQY
abundance: .; v_gene: TRBV7-3; j_gene: TRBJ2-1; CDR3aa: ASSLTSRGSSYNEQF
abundance: .; v_gene: TRBV7-9; j_gene: TRBJ1-5; CDR3aa: ASSLDRTVGNQPQH
abundance: .; v_gene: TRBV25-1; j_gene: TRBJ2-1; CDR3aa: ASSDGYRDGNYNEQF
abundance: .; v_gene: TRBV10-3; j_gene: TRBJ2-7; CDR3aa: AIGLAAYEQY
abundance: .; v_gene: TRBV30; j_gene: TRBJ2-7; CDR3aa: AWSVGGPQGEQY
abundance: .; v_gene: TRBV15; j_gene: TRBJ2-4; CDR3aa: ATSAPASFGKNIQY
abundance: .; v_gene: TRBV4-3; j_gene: TRBJ2-2; CDR3aa: ASSQLTSGGYTGELF
abundance: .; v_gene: TRBV9; j_gene: TRBJ2-1; CDR3aa: ASSERLAGEQRTEQF
abundance: .; v_gene: TRBV5-1; j_gene: TRBJ1-1; CDR3aa: ASSGTGYTEAF
abundance: .; v_gene: TRBV7-2; j_gene: TRBJ1-2; CDR3aa: ASSLAWTVSYGYT
abundance: .; v_gene: TRBV7-2; j_gene: TRBJ2-1; CDR3aa: ASSLRAESGEQF
abundance: .; v_gene: TRBV30; j_gene: TRBJ2-5; CDR3aa: AWSPSQETQY
abundance: .; v_gene: TRBV7-9; j_gene: TRBJ1-5; CDR3aa: ASSLTDGNQPQH
abundance: .; v_gene: TRBV19; j_gene: TRBJ2-7; CDR3aa: ASSIRSLTYEQY
abundance: .; v_gene: TRBV15; j_gene: TRBJ1-3; CDR3aa: ATGGGAGNTIY
abundance: .; v_gene: TRBV18; j_gene: TRBJ2-7; CDR3aa: ASSPFEKNEQY
abundance: .; v_gene: TRBV3-1/TRBV3-2; j_gene: TRBJ1-1; CDR3aa: ASSQDGGGDTEAF
abundance: .; v_gene: TRBV11-2; j_gene: TRBJ2-2; CDR3aa: ASSLAPSGSPGELF
abundance: .; v_gene: TRBV7-3; j_gene: TRBJ2-1; CDR3aa: ASSSSGGAGNEQF
abundance: .; v_gene: TRBV29-1; j_gene: TRBJ2-3; CDR3aa: SVEVWGLTDTQY
abundance: .; v_gene: TRBV6-4; j_gene: TRBJ2-3; CDR3aa: ASSDSGSTDTQY
abundance: .; v_gene: TRBV12-3/TRBV12-4; j_gene: TRBJ1-2; CDR3aa: ASSLLGFGYT
abundance: .; v_gene: TRBV10-3; j_gene: TRBJ2-5; CDR3aa: AISVDQETQY
abundance: .; v_gene: TRBV6-5; j_gene: TRBJ1-6; CDR3aa: ASRYTVNSPLH
abundance: .; v_gene: TRBV11-2; j_gene: TRBJ2-6; CDR3aa: ASSLWSGANVLT
abundance: .; v_gene: TRBV12-3/TRBV12-4; j_gene: TRBJ2-7; CDR3aa: ASSRNVAGEQY
abundance: .; v_gene: TRBV5-1; j_gene: TRBJ1-3; CDR3aa: ASSLGPGNTIY
abundance: .; v_gene: TRBV30; j_gene: TRBJ1-1; CDR3aa: AWAPGQGLPSTEAF
abundance: .; v_gene: TRBV27; j_gene: TRBJ1-5; CDR3aa: ASSPRLNQPQH
abundance: .; v_gene: TRBV7-2; j_gene: TRBJ2-1; CDR3aa: ASSPSTSGGGVDEQF
abundance: .; v_gene: TRBV13; j_gene: TRBJ2-7; CDR3aa: ASGDRGPYEQY
abundance: .; v_gene: TRBV3-1/TRBV3-2; j_gene: TRBJ2-5; CDR3aa: ASSQVGQGAIKTQY
abundance: .; v_gene: TRBV24-1; j_gene: TRBJ2-5; CDR3aa: ATGGDRGLETQY
abundance: .; v_gene: TRBV3-1/TRBV3-2; j_gene: TRBJ2-7; CDR3aa: ASSPGTSGLWY
abundance: .; v_gene: TRBV7-9; j_gene: TRBJ2-2; CDR3aa: ASSFTQGIGELF
abundance: .; v_gene: TRBV6-5; j_gene: TRBJ1-2; CDR3aa: AGCPGRGYGYT
abundance: few; v_gene: TRBV6-1; j_gene: TRBJ1-5; CDR3aa: ASSEVDRGNQPQH
abundance: .; v_gene: TRBV6-5; j_gene: TRBJ2-5; CDR3aa: ASSIASTGEETQY
abundance: .; v_gene: TRBV3-1/TRBV3-2; j_gene: TRBJ2-7; CDR3aa: ASSQELQGYEQY
abundance: .; v_gene: TRBV25-1; j_gene: TRBJ2-6; CDR3aa: ASSETRGLVGANVLT
abundance: .; v_gene: TRBV6-2/TRBV6-3; j_gene: TRBJ1-5; CDR3aa: ASSYSVGASNQPQH
abundance: once; v_gene: TRBV2; j_gene: TRBJ2-7; CDR3aa: ASSVGSGAHYEQY